The rows below give T cell receptor beta chains drawn from one sample of a study of tumor-infiltrating lymphocytes in oesophageal squamous cell carcinoma. MiXCR, run by TCRdb on the PCR reads, gives a single entry per CDR3 protein. The table records about 15,000 distinct CDR3 sequences, 46% of them present only once. Sequencing was performed on blood. These receptors originate from a male donor with esophageal squamous cell carcinoma. Both conserved end residues are part of each CDR3. A D gene is named only where the DNA matches it firmly. Part of the rows lack a size; the others show once, few, many or a class for expanded clones.

d_call	clone_size	j_call	v_call	cdr3_nt	cdr3_aa
TRBD2	-	TRBJ2-1	TRBV7-3	TGTGCCAGCAGCTTATTCCCGGGACTAGCCTACAATGAGCAGTTCTTC	CASSLFPGLAYNEQFF
-	many	TRBJ2-2	TRBV6-1	TGTGCCAGCAGTGAAGGGTCAGGGTTCACCGGGGAGCTGTTTTTT	CASSEGSGFTGELFF
-	many	TRBJ2-7	TRBV12-1	TGTGCCAGCAGGACAGGGCCGTCCCTCTACGAGCAGTACTTC	CASRTGPSLYEQYF
TRBD2	many	TRBJ2-5	TRBV5-6	TGTGCCAGCAGCAAACCGGGACTATCTACGCAAGAGACCCAGTACTTC	CASSKPGLSTQETQYF
-	-	TRBJ2-5	TRBV7-9	TGTGCCAGCAGCTTAGCCGGTGGAGGAGGGAGGGAGACCCAGTACTTC	CASSLAGGGGRETQYF
TRBD1	many	TRBJ2-1	TRBV27	TGTGCCAGCAGTTCGTCCGGGACAGGATTTGAGTTGGGTGAGCAGTTCTTC	CASSSSGTGFELGEQFF
TRBD2	-	TRBJ2-3	TRBV4-2	TGTGCCAGCAGCCAAGAGCAGCGGGAGGGCACAGATACGCAGTATTTT	CASSQEQREGTDTQYF
TRBD2	many	TRBJ2-7	TRBV11-2	TGTGCCAGCAGCCCTAGGGCTAGCGGGAGCTCCTACGAGCAGTACTTC	CASSPRASGSSYEQYF
TRBD1	few	TRBJ2-7	TRBV18	TGTGCCAGCTCACCGGCCTGGGACAGCTACGAGCAGTACTTC	CASSPAWDSYEQYF
-	-	TRBJ2-6	TRBV6-6	TGTGCCAGCAGTTACGTCAGGTCTGGGGCCAACGTCCTGACTTTC	CASSYVRSGANVLTF
TRBD2	-	TRBJ2-5	TRBV9	TGTGCCAGCAGCGCGGGTGAGCTAGCGGGAGGGATAGAGACCCAGTACTTC	CASSAGELAGGIETQYF
TRBD2	many	TRBJ2-3	TRBV27	TGTGCCAGCAGACCTCGGACTAGCCGAAGCACAGATACGCAGTATTTT	CASRPRTSRSTDTQYF
TRBD2	many	TRBJ2-5	TRBV6-5	TGTGCCAGCAGTTACCGGACTAGCGGGAGTAATGAGCAGTACTTC	CASSYRTSGSNEQYF
-	many	TRBJ2-1	TRBV28	TGTGCCAGCAGTCCCGATTTCTGGGGAGGTCTAGCAACATACAATGAGCAGTTCTTC	CASSPDFWGGLATYNEQFF
TRBD1	many	TRBJ1-1	TRBV5-6	TGTGCCAGCAGCTTCGACAGGGACACTGAAGCTTTCTTT	CASSFDRDTEAFF
TRBD2	-	TRBJ2-3	TRBV7-6	TGTGCCAGCAGCTTAGGCGGGAGTGTAACTGATACGCAGTATTTT	CASSLGGSVTDTQYF
-	-	TRBJ2-1	TRBV6-6	TGTGCCAGCAGTTACTCGAACCAGGGGATCGGCAATGAGCAGTTCTTC	CASSYSNQGIGNEQFF
TRBD1	-	TRBJ2-7	TRBV7-2	TGTGCCAGCGCCCAACAGGGGCCCCTAACCTACGAGCAGTACTTC	CASAQQGPLTYEQYF
TRBD1	many	TRBJ2-7	TRBV6-1	TGTGCCAGCGCAAACACAGGGGGCTTCTACGAGCAGTACTTC	CASANTGGFYEQYF
-	-	TRBJ2-5	TRBV7-6	TGTGCCAGCAGCTTAGGCGGACTGCCAGAGACCCAGTACTTC	CASSLGGLPETQYF
-	few	TRBJ2-5	TRBV7-2	TGTGCCAGCAGCAACCCAAGGACAGCCGGTCAAGAGACCCAGTACTTC	CASSNPRTAGQETQYF
-	-	TRBJ2-3	TRBV24-1	TGTGCCACCAGTGATTTTTCGACTAGAGAGGGGACAGATACGCAGTATTTT	CATSDFSTREGTDTQYF
TRBD2	-	TRBJ2-7	TRBV6-6	TGTGCCAGCAGCCGTCGGACTAGCGGAGGCTACGAGCAGTACTTC	CASSRRTSGGYEQYF
TRBD2	-	TRBJ2-7	TRBV27	TGTGCCAGCAGTTTATCGGGGCAAGCTAGCGGGAGCTCCTACGAGCAGTACTTC	CASSLSGQASGSSYEQYF
TRBD2	-	TRBJ2-3	TRBV7-3	TGTGCCAGCAGCCCGGGAGGGGATACGCAGTATTTT	CASSPGGDTQYF
-	-	TRBJ2-2	TRBV7-6	TGTGCTAGCAGGAGTCAGAACACCGGGGAGCTGTTTTTT	CASRSQNTGELFF
TRBD1	-	TRBJ2-5	TRBV27	TGTGCCAGCAGGACAGGGGGCGGCTTTCAAGAGACCCAGTACTTC	CASRTGGGFQETQYF
-	-	TRBJ2-7	TRBV7-6	TGTGCCAGCAGCCAAAGGTCGTCAACCTACGAGCAGTACTTC	CASSQRSSTYEQYF
-	medium-sized	TRBJ2-7	TRBV7-2	TGTGCCAGCAGCTTAAAACGCTTCAGCTCCTACGAGAAGTACTTC	CASSLKRFSSYEKYF
-	once	TRBJ2-7	TRBV6-6	TGTGCCAGCGGTACAGTGTTCCGTTCCTACGAGCAGTACTTC	CASGTVFRSYEQYF
-	-	TRBJ2-6	TRBV6-1	-	CAGLRRLHLRF
TRBD1	medium-sized	TRBJ2-3	TRBV7-9	TGTGCCAGCAGGTACAGGGGGGGCACAGATACGCAGTATTTT	CASRYRGGTDTQYF
TRBD2	medium-sized	TRBJ2-5	TRBV10-3	TGTGCCATCAGGGGGACTAGCGGGGAGGAGACCCAGTACTTC	CAIRGTSGEETQYF
-	few	TRBJ2-5	TRBV7-3	TGTGCCAGCAGCTTAGGGGGGACAGTAAATAGGGAGACCCAGTACTTC	CASSLGGTVNRETQYF
-	-	TRBJ1-1	TRBV2	TGTGCCCAAGAAGGGGTTGGGGGCACTGAAGCTTTCTTT	CAQEGVGGTEAFF
-	few	TRBJ2-7	TRBV7-3	TGTGCCAGCAGCTTAACGGCAGCACCCTCTTACGAGCAGTACTTC	CASSLTAAPSYEQYF
-	-	TRBJ1-5	TRBV27	TGTGCCAGCAGCTCGGGGTTTCAGCCCCAGCATTTT	CASSSGFQPQHF
-	-	TRBJ2-1	TRBV7-2	TGTGCCAGCAGCTTTTTGATTAGCGTCAATGAGCAGTTCTTC	CASSFLISVNEQFF